The following is a T cell receptor beta chain sequence with its context. The antigen it recognizes is unknown. There are no base qualities to consult, and no much larger clone falls within one base. The data stem from a study of T cell responses to AZD1222 COVID-19 vaccine (dated by TCRdb to 2020 to 2023). Background for the entire study: Because spike-specific TCR depth and breadth did not differ between the two schedules, AZD1222 recipients who got a second dose at roughly 4 weeks were pooled with those who got a second dose at roughly 12 weeks. A total of around 240 trial participants underwent TCR sequencing, of whom about 200 received two doses of AZD1222 and around 26 received two doses of the MenACWY control vaccine. Trial participants were enrolled into age subgroups of 18-55, 56-69 and 70-plus years, which contained about 150, 28 and 57 TCR-sequenced participants, respectively. On the study overall, not on this receptor specifically: After two AZD1222 doses, both the breadth and the depth of spike-specific TCRs were significantly higher than at day 0 and than in MenACWY recipients. Conclusions about previously exposed vaccinees are limited, since just six AZD1222 recipients were seropositive for SARS-CoV-2 at baseline. Participants were mostly white British and included more females than males, and it was suggested by the authors that clonal diversity may have been underestimated. No day 14 peak-response samples were available, so repertoires were characterized only after the peak T cell response. Epitopes outside the regions mutated in the B.1.351 and B.1.1.7 variants were reportedly recognized by nearly half of the unique spike-specific TCRs. The 56-69-year group was small, and its depth increase did not reach significance, likely because of low power. The whole spike protein was spanned by vaccine-associated CD4 TCRs, and dominant responses were seen in regions 160-218 and 743-854.

The CDR3 regions of human TCRbeta chains were subjected to immunosequencing. The authors' analysis ran thus. TCRs in the repertoires were compared against a reference library of SARS-CoV-2-specific TCRs that had been generated with the MIRA antigen-specificity platform. Breadth was defined as the fraction of unique TCRs that were SARS-CoV-2-associated, and depth was defined as the fraction of total T cells that were SARS-CoV-2-associated. Using the MIRA data, each spike-specific TCR was mapped to the spike region that the TCR reacts to and placed in a CD4 or CD8 class. Log10-transformed breadth and depth values were compared by one-way ANOVA with Sidak's multiple comparisons tests. Sourced from immuneACCESS, this table was stored by TCRdb with only in-frame sequences that have V and J called. A share of the clones is absent; for the studies checked, an unresolved V gene accounts for under half, and the remainder has no known explanation. Clone size and the V and J calls come from that table; the DNA yielded D and trimming. In all, the sample holds roughly 110,000 clones, and around 91% of those were seen once. 22% of the sample is in the top ten clones.

V drops 5 bases and J drops 4 bases, leaving 7 bases in between. Taken from cysteine to phenylalanine, the CDR3 has 12 residues. The retained sequence is limited to the CDR3, 36 bases, with the frame set at the first base. CDR1 and CDR2, looked up from the germline V gene, are SGHTA and FQGNSA. The time point label on this specimen signifies: baseline before first vaccination. Samples from vaccinated people were obtained from the UK trials COV001 and COV002, which included a single-blind randomized controlled phase 2/3 trial of AZD1222 (ChAdOx1 nCoV-19) in healthy adults. Trial participant PBMC samples were collected at day 0 and day 28 after the second dose for TCRbeta chain sequencing.

This receptor was taken from an adult in good health. The chain links TRBV7-2 with TRBJ2-3, with no confident D gene call. The material sequenced was peripheral blood, taken on day 0 of AZD1222 vaccination. The sequenced DNA is TGTGCCAGCAGCACAAAGCCAGATACGCAGTATTTT. It is translated as CASSTKPDTQYF.